A single sample is the source of the 27 T cell receptor beta chains below, sequenced in a study of PD-1 blockade in classical Hodgkin lymphoma. The table came from immunoSEQ multiplex PCR; TCRdb's copy has only in-frame clones and leaves some out. The data show tens of thousands of clones, with 73% seen just once and over 12% held by the top ten. All the patients suffered relapse after autologous stem cell transplantation, and brentuximab vedotin exposure differed. Specimen: peripheral blood mononuclear cells (PBMCs), collected before the second cycle of nivolumab. These TCRs come from a human donor with classical Hodgkin lymphoma.

V gene TRBV11-2 combines with J gene TRBJ2-7; TRBD2 is a possible D gene (6 bases). Germline assignment: CDR1 SGHAT and CDR2 FQNNGV. This CDR3 is 16 amino acids long. V gave up 5 bases and J gave up 4 bases, with 21 bases separating them. DNA for the CDR3: TGTGCCAGCAGCCGAGGAACGGGGCGGGGCGATTACGAGCAGTACTTC. Its protein is CASSRGTGRGDYEQYF.

This clone was counted a single time. The genes are TRBV28 and TRBJ2-2, with unresolved D. Trimming stripped 3 bases from V and 1 base from J, with 6 bases between. This CDR3 has 14 residues. Germline V gene sequence: CDR1 MDHEN, CDR2 SYDVKM. The CDR3: CASSFLQNTGELFF. In nucleotides, the CDR3 is TGTGCCAGCAGTTTCTTACAGAACACCGGGGAGCTGTTTTTT.

This sequence joins TRBV7-9 and TRBJ1-5, with D unresolved. The germline V gene has CDR1 SEHNR and CDR2 FQNEAQ (reference sequence). The V end lost 4 bases, the J end lost 1 base, and 11 bases lay between the germline ends. This CDR3 comprises 15 residues. DNA of the CDR3: TGTGCCAGCAGCTCCTCAATGGGGAGCAATCAGCCCCAGCATTTT. This encodes CASSSSMGSNQPQHF.

The rearrangement joins TRBV28 to TRBJ1-1; TRBD1 agrees at 8 bases. V was pared by 10 bases and J by 10 bases, with 14 bases of the junction left unmatched. The CDR3 consists of 13 residues. The V gene's germline CDR1 is MDHEN and CDR2 SYDVKM. The CDR3, as DNA: TGTGCCACGAACACGCCAGGGGGCTCAGGAGCTTTCTTT. Translated, it gives CATNTPGGSGAFF.

This chain joins TRBV9 and TRBJ2-3; TRBD2 might be the D (5 bases). V was clipped by 4 bases and J by 5 bases, with 17 bases between them. CDR1 is SGDLS and CDR2 is YYNGEE in the germline V gene. CDR3 length equals 15 residues. The CDR3 DNA reads TGTGCCAGCAGCCCGCGGTGGGAGCCGAGAGATACGCAGTATTTT. Its protein is CASSPRWEPRDTQYF.

The V and J genes are TRBV7-9 and TRBJ1-1; 7 nucleotides line up with TRBD1. Trimming removed 2 bases from V and 1 base from J; junction bases left unmatched: 7. CDR1 and CDR2 from the germline V gene are SEHNR and FQNEAQ (reference sequence). The CDR3 totals 16 residues. CDR3 DNA sequence: TGTGCCAGCAGCTTAACGTGGACAGGCGGGAACACTGAAGCTTTCTTT. Its protein is CASSLTWTGGNTEAFF.

This clone was observed a handful of times. This CDR3 reads CASSYLEGYEFF. The CDR3 DNA sequence: TGTGCCAGCAGCTACCTGGAGGGGTATGAGTTCTTC. The V and J genes are TRBV7-9 and TRBJ2-1, with TRBD2 as a possible D gene (6 bases). Looked up from germline, CDR1 is SEHNR and CDR2 is FQNEAQ (reference sequence). V dropped 4 bases and J dropped 14 bases, with 15 bases sitting between them. The CDR3 sequence is 12 residues long.

CDR3 loop: CASTSWGGQNTGELFF. The CDR3 DNA sequence: TGTGCCAGTACCTCTTGGGGCGGGCAAAACACCGGGGAGCTGTTTTTT. This chain uses TRBV19 with TRBJ2-2; D is perhaps TRBD1 or TRBD2 (5 bases each). Trimming cost V 7 bases and J 2 bases, with 17 bases left between them. CDR1 and CDR2 (germline): LNHDA, SQIVND (reference sequence). This CDR3 contains 16 residues.

This clone showed up just a few times. The chain uses TRBV7-2 and TRBJ2-3; TRBD2 is a possible D gene (6 bases). Per the germline V gene, CDR1 is SGHTA and CDR2 is FQGNSA. The CDR3 loop spans 14 amino acids. Trimming took 7 bases from V and 2 from J, leaving 13 bases between them. Written as DNA, the CDR3 is TGTGCCAGCACCTACTGGGGACTCACAGATACGCAGTATTTT. Translating it yields CASTYWGLTDTQYF.

With respect to this clone: The sample contains more than one DNA sequence encoding this CDR3. This rearrangement joins TRBV6-6 to TRBJ1-4; 7 bases fit TRBD1. Germline lookup yields CDR1 MNHNY and CDR2 SVGAGI (reference sequence). This CDR3 contains 14 residues. V lost 6 bases, J lost 7 bases, and 8 bases stayed unmatched. CDR3 residues: CASRTGAGGEKLFF. The CDR3 bases are TGTGCCAGCAGAACAGGGGCGGGGGGTGAAAAACTGTTTTTT.

The chain links TRBV10-3 to TRBJ2-1, with 8 positions matching TRBD2. After removal of 5 bases from V and 4 bases from J, the junction contained 7 bases not matched to a gene. This CDR3 is 15 amino acids long. Germline lookup yields CDR1 ENHRY and CDR2 SYGVKD. The CDR3 is CAISKGLGLYNEQFF. The CDR3 bases are TGTGCCATCAGTAAGGGACTAGGGTTGTACAATGAGCAGTTCTTC.

This clone is labeled as medium-sized. This sequence joins TRBV18 and TRBJ2-4; tentatively, D is TRBD1 or TRBD2 (5 bases each). The V gene lost 4 bases and the J gene lost 0 bases, with 19 bases spanning the gap. The CDR3 sequence is 18 residues long. Germline lookup yields CDR1 KGHSH and CDR2 LQKENI. The CDR3 DNA is TGTGCCAGCTCACTTTATGCCGGGACCGAATTAGCCAAAAACATTCAGTACTTC. Protein product: CASSLYAGTELAKNIQYF.

This clone was picked up a small number of times. The rearrangement uses TRBV30 and TRBJ1-5; D is perhaps TRBD1 (5 bases). The CDR3 spans 13 residues. Trimming took 7 bases from V and 4 from J, leaving 14 bases between them. Germline V gives CDR1 GTSNPN, CDR2 SVGIG (reference sequence). CDR3 protein: CALDSKGNQPQHF. CDR3 bases: TGTGCCTTGGACTCTAAGGGGAATCAGCCCCAGCATTTT.

The table lists this clone with a few counts. This chain joins TRBV5-8 and TRBJ2-6; D perhaps matches TRBD1 (6 bases). The CDR3 spans 17 residues. V shed 7 bases and J shed 0 bases, with 17 bases lying between them. Per the germline V gene, CDR1 is SGHTS and CDR2 is YDEGEE. The CDR3 region has the DNA TGTGCCAGCTTAAGGGACATCTTCTCCTCTGGGGCCAACGTCCTGACTTTC. This encodes CASLRDIFSSGANVLTF.

The chain has TRBV28 and TRBJ2-4, with D unclear. V was trimmed by 2 bases and J by 9 bases, leaving 11 bases between them. The CDR3 totals 13 residues. CDR1 and CDR2 from the germline V gene are MDHEN and SYDVKM. The CDR3 sequence: CASSLPRWGIQYF. The CDR3 DNA follows: TGTGCCAGCAGTTTACCTCGATGGGGCATTCAGTACTTC.

This clone was detected only once. V is TRBV15 and J is TRBJ2-7; D not certain. V lost 2 bases and J 0 bases, leaving 5 bases between the germline ends. This CDR3 is 13 amino acids long. Looked up from germline, CDR1 is LNHNV and CDR2 is YYDKDF (reference sequence). The CDR3 bases are TGTGCCACCAGCAGAATGGGCTCCTACGAGCAGTACTTC. This gives the protein CATSRMGSYEQYF.

This sequence joins TRBV30 and TRBJ2-6; the match to TRBD1 covers 7 bases. The CDR3 has 17 residues. Trimming at V came to 1 base and at J to 0 bases, leaving 6 bases not matched to a gene. Looked up from germline, CDR1 is GTSNPN and CDR2 is SVGIG (reference sequence). The CDR3 DNA reads as TGTGCCTGGAGTGGACAGGGTGATCTCTCTGGGGCCAACGTCCTGACTTTC. Translated, it gives CAWSGQGDLSGANVLTF.

The rearrangement joins TRBV18 to TRBJ2-1; 8 bases are a match to TRBD2. CDR1 and CDR2 from the germline V gene are KGHSH and LQKENI. J gave up 9 bases and V 2 bases, and 6 bases lay outside the gene matches. CDR3 length: 14 residues. In DNA form, the CDR3 reads TGTGCCAGCTCACCATTAGGGCTAGCGGGTGAGCAGTTCTTC. Its protein product is CASSPLGLAGEQFF.

The chain employs TRBV6-5 and TRBJ1-2; D perhaps matches TRBD1 (5 bases). Germline-derived CDR1 and CDR2 are MNHEY and SVGAGI. V lost 6 bases and J 8 bases, leaving 16 bases between the germline ends. The CDR3 is 13 residues long. CDR3 region: CASSLLGGRGYTF. The DNA of the CDR3 is TGTGCCAGCAGCCTACTGGGGGGTAGAGGCTACACCTTC.

This clone was recorded only once. The J gene is TRBJ2-1, the V gene TRBV7-3; D call uncertain. Germline-derived CDR1 and CDR2 are SGHTA and FQGTGA. The CDR3 extends over 13 amino acids. The V and J ends lost 5 bases and 4 bases respectively, with 9 bases between them. CDR3 amino acids: CASSPDLYNEQFF. CDR3 sequence (DNA): TGTGCCAGCAGCCCCGACCTTTACAATGAGCAGTTCTTC.

The V call is TRBV9, the J call TRBJ1-3; no firm D call. The V and J ends lost 0 bases and 0 bases respectively, with 7 bases between them. Germline V lookup: CDR1 SGDLS, CDR2 YYNGEE. The CDR3 is 15 amino acids. Here the CDR3 reads CASSVGDGSGNTIYF. The DNA for the CDR3 is TGTGCCAGCAGCGTAGGTGACGGCTCTGGAAACACCATATATTTT.

The chain recombines TRBV10-3 with TRBJ1-1; the D gene is possibly TRBD1 (5 bases). This CDR3 is 11 amino acids long. Trimming took off 3 bases at V and 10 bases at J, with 9 bases between the two ends. The germline V gene encodes CDR1 ENHRY and CDR2 SYGVKD. Written as DNA, the CDR3 is TGTGCCATCAGTGATCGGGGCAGAGCTTTCTTT. This gives the protein CAISDRGRAFF.

The gene calls are TRBV5-1 and TRBJ2-5; perhaps TRBD1 as D (6 bases). The CDR3 extends over 16 amino acids. Trimming stripped 3 bases from V and 4 bases from J, with 19 bases between. Germline values: CDR1 SGHRS, CDR2 YFSETQ. In DNA form, the CDR3 reads TGCGCCAGCAGCTCCTCCGGACAGTACGCGGGAGAGACCCAGTACTTC. Encoded protein: CASSSSGQYAGETQYF.

The chain links TRBV30 to TRBJ2-1; D remains unclear. V lost 6 bases, J lost 4 bases, and 16 bases lay in between. The germline gives CDR1 GTSNPN, CDR2 SVGIG (reference sequence). The CDR3 consists of 14 residues. The CDR3 sequence: CACEWGSRYNEQFF. In nucleotides, the CDR3 is TGTGCCTGTGAGTGGGGTTCTCGGTACAATGAGCAGTTCTTC.

The chain combines TRBV30 with TRBJ1-3, with TRBD1 as a possible D gene (6 bases). The germline CDR1 and CDR2 sequences are GTSNPN and SVGIG (reference sequence). This CDR3 is built from 14 residues. V dropped 3 bases and J dropped 1 base, with 10 bases sitting between them. The CDR3 region is CAWRADRSGNTIYF. The CDR3 region has the DNA TGTGCCTGGAGAGCCGACAGGTCTGGAAACACCATATATTTT.

The chain couples TRBV30 to TRBJ1-6, with D unresolved. The V end was cut by 0 bases, the J end by 5 bases, with 11 bases between. There are 15 residues in the CDR3. CDR1 is GTSNPN, CDR2 SVGIG, per germline (reference sequence). The CDR3 loop reads CAWSVDGVNNSPLHF. The CDR3, as DNA: TGTGCCTGGAGTGTAGACGGTGTTAATAATTCACCCCTCCACTTT.

The chain uses TRBV7-2 and TRBJ1-1, with 8 bases aligning to TRBD1. Per the germline V gene, CDR1 is SGHTA and CDR2 is FQGNSA. The junction had 9 bases not matched to a gene; V was cut back by 5 bases and J by 4 bases. CDR3 length: 15 residues. This CDR3 reads CASSTGGAGVTEAFF. The CDR3 DNA reads as TGTGCCAGCAGCACAGGGGGGGCAGGGGTCACTGAAGCTTTCTTT. Full variable domain (remainder filled in from reference TRBV7-2 and TRBJ1-1): GAGVSQSPSNKVTEKGKDVELRCDPISGHTALYWYRQSLGQGLEFLIYFQGNSAPDKSGLPSDRFSAERTGGSVSTLTIQRTQQEDSAVYLCASSTGGAGVTEAFFGQGTRLTVV.